This TCR beta chain was captured by sequencing in a study of monozygotic twins with inflammatory bowel disease. Total RNA, at about 3,800 ng, went into every TCR library. The UMIs carried a 6-nucleotide sample barcode, and they were added by template switching. TCRdb re-called the 5' RACE reads, yielding one record per CDR3 amino acid sequence without DNA. The sample's table shows roughly 100,000 distinct CDR3 sequences. Per the germline V gene, CDR1 is LGHNA and CDR2 is YNFKEQ. The CDR3 has 15 residues. The sample consisted of blood. This chain connects TRBV4-2 to TRBJ1-2. This TCR was sampled from a human donor with ulcerative colitis or Crohn's disease, or a healthy co-twin of an affected twin (not recorded which). The CDR3: CASSQDQGSNYGYTF.